These 21 T cell receptor beta chains were sequenced from one sample in a study of blood T cells in healthy people across ages. Through a sample-barcoded 5' primer and a J-beta primer mix, a second PCR was run for roughly 6 to 12 cycles. TCRdb reprocessed the 5' RACE reads with MiXCR, giving one entry per CDR3 protein. Of over 600,000 distinct CDR3 sequences detected, about 45% appear once; the ten largest clones hold 15% to 20%. Sequenced sample: blood. All receptors derive from a man older than 75 in good health.

In its sample, this clonotype was seen once. The CDR3 DNA is TGTGCCAGCAGTGTCGGGACCTGGGACATTCAGTACTTC. It translates to CASSVGTWDIQYF. The chain carries TRBV6-5 and TRBJ2-4; the D call may be TRBD1 or TRBD2 (5 bases each). Trimming pared 5 bases from V and 8 bases from J, leaving 13 bases between. Germline CDR1 is MNHEY and CDR2 is SVGAGI. This CDR3 spans 13 amino acids.

V usage is TRBV20-1 and J usage is TRBJ2-3; 8 bases fit TRBD2. V gave up 7 bases and J gave up 5 bases; unmatched junction bases: 8. CDR1 DFQATT and CDR2 SNEGSKA come from the germline V gene (reference sequence). CDR3 length: 13 amino acids. CDR3 nucleotides: TGCAGTGTTCCGGGACTAGTAGGAGATACGCAGTATTTT. As protein: CSVPGLVGDTQYF.

The chain links TRBV7-3 to TRBJ2-1; 11 bases agree with TRBD2. The CDR3 is 18 amino acids. The V segment lost 5 bases and the J segment 4 bases; nucleotides outside the gene matches: 13. Germline V gives CDR1 SGHTA, CDR2 FQGTGA. CDR3 loop: CASSQGTSGRTRYNEQFF. CDR3 bases: TGTGCCAGCAGCCAAGGGACTAGCGGACGAACACGGTACAATGAGCAGTTCTTC. Full variable domain (remainder filled in from reference TRBV7-3 and TRBJ2-1): GAGVSQTPSNKVTEKGKYVELRCDPISGHTALYWYRQSLGQGPEFLIYFQGTGAADDSGLPNDRFFAVRPEGSVSTLKIQRTERGDSAVYLCASSQGTSGRTRYNEQFFGPGTRLTVL.

With regard to this clonotype: A clone one base away is much larger, so this may be a read error. V and J are TRBV24-1 and TRBJ2-3, with 8 positions matching TRBD2. Looked up from germline, CDR1 is KGHDR and CDR2 is SFDVKD. CDR3 size: 17 residues. V lost 4 bases, J lost 2 bases, and 10 bases stayed unmatched. CDR3 protein: CATSDATSEKLTDTQYF. In DNA, the CDR3 is TGTGCCACCAGTGACGCGACTAGCGAGAAACTCACAGATACGCAGTATTTT.

This chain connects TRBV10-3 to TRBJ2-7, with 7 bases lining up with TRBD2. CDR1 and CDR2 (germline): ENHRY, SYGVKD. V gave up 6 bases and J gave up 3 bases; unmatched junction bases: 8. This CDR3 region has 14 residues. The CDR3 sequence: CAIRTSDVVYEQYF. The DNA of the CDR3 is TGTGCCATCAGAACTAGCGACGTGGTCTACGAGCAGTACTTC.

In this sample, this clonotype turned up a few times. The genes are TRBV4-2 and TRBJ2-1; possibly TRBD2 for D (5 bases). Germline V gene lookup returns CDR1 LGHNA and CDR2 YNFKEQ. Trimming pared 2 bases from V and 6 bases from J, leaving 11 bases between. The CDR3 totals 14 residues. The chain's CDR3 is CASSQFGSGNEQFF. The CDR3 bases are TGTGCCAGCAGCCAATTTGGGAGCGGCAATGAGCAGTTCTTC.

This chain joins TRBV5-1 and TRBJ2-7, with 10 nucleotides matching TRBD1. The DNA matches TRBJ2-5 better at its end, which makes the J call doubtful. Per the germline V gene, CDR1 is SGHRS and CDR2 is YFSETQ. There are 16 residues in the CDR3. The CDR3 DNA follows: TGCGCCAGCAGCTCTACCGGGACAGGGGTCACGGAGACCCAGTACTTC. This sequence encodes CASSSTGTGVTETQYF.

CDR3 sequence (DNA): TGTGCCAGCAGTTTGGCTAGCTTCTCTCCGGATACGCAGTATTTT. This codes for CASSLASFSPDTQYF. The V call is TRBV12-3 or TRBV12-4, the J call TRBJ2-3, with a tentative D call TRBD2 (5 bases). The CDR3 is made up of 15 amino acids. V was cut by 3 bases and J by 6 bases, with 16 bases left in between.

This clonotype showed up just a few times. The V call is TRBV6-5, the J call TRBJ2-5, with D unclear. Germline-derived CDR1 and CDR2 are MNHEY and SVGAGI. CDR3 length: 16 amino acids. V lost 1 base, J lost 3 bases, and 15 bases lay in between. CDR3 sequence: CASSYWADGREETQYF. Written as DNA, the CDR3 is TGTGCCAGCAGTTACTGGGCCGACGGACGAGAAGAGACCCAGTACTTC.

The J gene is TRBJ1-4, the V gene TRBV27; 8 bases agree with TRBD1. V dropped 5 bases and J dropped 7; count of bases not matched to a gene: 18. This CDR3 is 18 amino acids long. Germline-derived CDR1 and CDR2 are MNHEY and SMNVEV (reference sequence). In DNA, the CDR3 is TGTGCCAGCAGTCCAGTGCCGGGACAGGCCTCAACTGGTGAAAAACTGTTTTTT. It translates to CASSPVPGQASTGEKLFF.

The chain employs TRBV7-2 and TRBJ2-7; 9 bases fit TRBD2. V lost 3 bases to trimming and J lost 6 bases; unmatched junction nucleotides: 9. CDR3 length: 15 residues. From germline, CDR1 is SGHTA and CDR2 FQGNSA. The CDR3 nucleotides are TGTGCCAGCAGCTTGGTAGGACTAGCGAATGGCGAGCAGTACTTC. Translated, it gives CASSLVGLANGEQYF.

This chain uses TRBV20-1 with TRBJ1-5; D is unclear. The CDR3 spans 14 residues. Germline V gives CDR1 DFQATT, CDR2 SNEGSKA (reference sequence). V was clipped by 2 bases and J by 0 bases, with 8 bases between them. CDR3 coding DNA: TGCAGTGCTAGAAACCTTTATAGCAATCAGCCCCAGCATTTT. As protein: CSARNLYSNQPQHF.

The chain joins TRBV20-1 to TRBJ2-1; D possibly corresponds to TRBD1 (6 bases). This CDR3 is built from 12 residues. The germline V and J ends were trimmed by 5 bases and 5 bases, with 10 bases remaining between them. CDR1 DFQATT and CDR2 SNEGSKA come from the germline V gene (reference sequence). CDR3 in amino acids: CSAADRHNEQFF. The DNA of the CDR3 is TGCAGTGCTGCAGACAGGCACAATGAGCAGTTCTTC.

The rearrangement links TRBV4-1 to TRBJ2-7, with 8 positions matching TRBD2. CDR1 is MGHRA and CDR2 is YSYEKL in the germline V gene. The CDR3 contains 15 residues. Trimming cost V 2 bases and J 0 bases; bases outside gene matches: 3. The CDR3 reads CASSQSGGNSYEQYF. The DNA of the CDR3 is TGCGCCAGCAGCCAAAGCGGGGGAAACTCCTACGAGCAGTACTTC.

This clonotype appeared a few times. The chain employs TRBV7-2 and TRBJ2-7; TRBD2 matches at 13 bases. The J call may be mistaken, given a closer DNA end match to TRBJ2-5. CDR1 is SGHTA, CDR2 FQGNSA, per germline. There are 17 residues in the CDR3. The CDR3 loop reads CASSFRGLAGRRETQYF. CDR3 nucleotides: TGTGCCAGCAGCTTTCGGGGACTAGCGGGACGGAGGGAGACCCAGTACTTC.

In this sample, this clonotype turned up many times. The rearrangement joins TRBV12-3 or TRBV12-4 to TRBJ2-5; D is tentatively TRBD1 or TRBD2 (5 bases each). Trimming stripped 6 bases from V and 5 bases from J, with 10 bases between. This CDR3 contains 12 residues. CDR3 loop: CASRGVPETQYF. The CDR3 DNA reads TGTGCCAGCAGGGGGGTACCCGAGACCCAGTACTTC.

The J gene is TRBJ2-7, the V gene TRBV10-1, with a possible D match to TRBD2 (6 bases). Germline V lookup: CDR1 WNHNN, CDR2 SYGVQD (reference sequence). Trimming cost V 8 bases and J 3 bases, with 14 bases left between them. The CDR3 is made up of 13 amino acids. The DNA for the CDR3 is TGCGCCAGCGGAGGGCGCGTCGGCTACGAGCAGTACTTC. Amino acid sequence: CASGGRVGYEQYF.

The genes are TRBV5-1 and TRBJ2-1; TRBD1 matches 8 bases. Per germline, CDR1 SGHRS and CDR2 YFSETQ. V shed 5 bases and J 4 bases; nucleotides not matched to a gene: 8. The CDR3 is made up of 15 amino acids. CDR3 sequence: CASSGAGGIYNEQFF. The CDR3 region has the DNA TGCGCCAGCAGTGGGGCAGGGGGCATTTACAATGAGCAGTTCTTC.

This clonotype was found a few times. J is TRBJ2-5 and V is TRBV20-1; 11 positions agree with TRBD2. This CDR3 has 18 amino acids. V lost 5 bases, J lost 1 base, and 15 bases stayed unmatched. CDR1 is DFQATT, CDR2 SNEGSKA, per germline (reference sequence). Here the CDR3 DNA reads TGCAGTGCTCATATCTCGCCACTAGCGGGAGTTTTCCAAGAGACCCAGTACTTC. It translates to CSAHISPLAGVFQETQYF.

J is TRBJ2-7 and V is TRBV20-1, with TRBD2 matching over 11 bases. After removal of 4 bases from V and 1 base from J, the junction contained 9 bases not matched to a gene. The CDR3 runs to 16 residues. CDR1 and CDR2 (germline): DFQATT, SNEGSKA (reference sequence). CDR3 loop: CSATRASGGPSYEQYF. The CDR3 bases are TGCAGTGCTACCAGGGCTAGCGGGGGGCCGTCCTACGAGCAGTACTTC.

Points on this clonotype: At one boundary the junction diverges from the germline segment, which might be a read error. The rearrangement joins TRBV9 to TRBJ2-7; 9 bases line up with TRBD1. The CDR3 runs 15 residues. CDR1 SGDLS and CDR2 YYNGEE come from the germline V gene. Here the CDR3 reads CASSVGGTGTYEQYF. In nucleotides, the CDR3 is TGTGCCAGCAGTGTAGGAGGGACAGGGACCTACGAGCAGTACTTC.